This T cell receptor beta chain is drawn from a study of blood T cell repertoires in COVID-19. Two negative PCRs, clearance, or symptom resolution characterized the recovered Cohort 3 donors. Libraries were prepared by immunoSEQ multiplex PCR; TCRdb keeps only in-frame clonotypes and omits some of them. In the table there are 140,000 or so clones, roughly 83% of which are singletons. Sequenced material: PBMCs or T cells enriched from blood (not recorded which). This receptor was identified in a man between 45 and 60 years old who had recovered from COVID-19.

For the CDR3, the DNA is TGTGCCACTTCGGGACTAGCGGGGGGGCGAGACGAGCAGTACTTC. Translating it yields CATSGLAGGRDEQYF. The chain combines TRBV27 with TRBJ2-7; TRBD2 matches 16 bases. CDR1 MNHEY and CDR2 SMNVEV come from the germline V gene (reference sequence). Trimming at V came to 10 bases and at J to 5 bases, leaving 8 bases not matched to a gene. CDR3 length equals 15 residues.